A selection of T cell receptor beta chains follows, all from one sample in a study of blood T cells in healthy people across ages. TCRdb itself ran the 5' RACE reads through MiXCR, one entry per CDR3 protein. The repertoire holds approximately 730,000 distinct CDR3 sequences, with roughly 50% as singletons. The sequenced sample consisted of blood. These receptor sequences come from a man older than 75 in good health. Each CDR3 is given with its conserved first and last residue. A D gene is named only where the DNA matches it firmly. Some rows mark clone size as missing; the rest say once, few, many or name a class of expanded clone.

j_call cdr3_length v_call clone_size d_call cdr3_nt cdr3_aa
TRBJ2-5 15 TRBV28 NA NA TGTGCCAGCAGTTTACACAGGGGAGGGTCGGAGACCCAGTACTTC CASSLHRGGSETQYF
TRBJ2-1 13 TRBV7-2 few NA TGTGCCAGCAGAAACGCGAACCGGGGTGAGCAGTTCTTC CASRNANRGEQFF
TRBJ2-4 16 TRBV2 few NA TGTGCCAGCAGCGAACGGCAGAGCCTAGCCAAAAACATTCAGTACTTC CASSERQSLAKNIQYF
TRBJ2-1 15 TRBV4-2 NA TRBD2 TGTGCCAGCAGACCGACTAGCGGGGCGGTACGCGAGCAGTTCTTC CASRPTSGAVREQFF
TRBJ1-1 15 TRBV7-2 few NA TGTGCCAGCAGCTTAGCGTGGGCGGGGAACACTGAAGCTTTCTTT CASSLAWAGNTEAFF
TRBJ2-7 18 TRBV28 NA NA TGTGCCAGCAGTTTCTTGGCTGGCGGGTATGACAGCGCCTACGAGCAGTACTTC CASSFLAGGYDSAYEQYF
TRBJ2-1 13 TRBV10-3 NA TRBD1 TGTGCCATCGGGACAGGGTTTTACAATGAGCAGTTCTTC CAIGTGFYNEQFF
TRBJ2-2 15 TRBV5-1 NA TRBD1 TGCGCCAGCAGCTTGGGGGACAGAAACACCGGGGAGCTGTTTTTT CASSLGDRNTGELFF
TRBJ2-1 13 TRBV29-1 NA TRBD2 TGCAGCGAACTAGCGGGAGGTTCGAATGAGCAGTTCTTC CSELAGGSNEQFF
TRBJ2-1 17 TRBV11-1 NA NA TGTGCCAGCAGCGTAAGGGACCCCCCGACAACGGACAATGAGCAGTTCTTC CASSVRDPPTTDNEQFF